This T cell receptor beta chain comes out of a study of blood T cell repertoires in COVID-19. Study as a whole: The United States, Italy and Spain provided the acute and convalescent COVID-19 samples. T cells, B-cell-depleted T cells, or PBMCs supplied cDNA or gDNA.

The data were produced by immunoSEQ multiplex PCR, yet TCRdb's version contains in-frame clones alone and is incomplete. The sample lists roughly 39,000 clones, more than 80% occurring once. The sequence was obtained from a man aged 55 to 69 with acute or convalescent COVID-19. The sequenced sample was peripheral blood.

CDR3 in DNA: TGTGCCAGCAGTTCCCCCCAGGGTAGAGATACGCAGTATTTT. Residues: CASSSPQGRDTQYF. V is TRBV28 and J is TRBJ2-3, with D perhaps TRBD1 (5 bases). The CDR3 extends over 14 amino acids. Between the trimmed V and J ends, which lost 4 bases and 5 bases, there was a span of 13 bases. Looked up from germline, CDR1 is MDHEN and CDR2 is SYDVKM.